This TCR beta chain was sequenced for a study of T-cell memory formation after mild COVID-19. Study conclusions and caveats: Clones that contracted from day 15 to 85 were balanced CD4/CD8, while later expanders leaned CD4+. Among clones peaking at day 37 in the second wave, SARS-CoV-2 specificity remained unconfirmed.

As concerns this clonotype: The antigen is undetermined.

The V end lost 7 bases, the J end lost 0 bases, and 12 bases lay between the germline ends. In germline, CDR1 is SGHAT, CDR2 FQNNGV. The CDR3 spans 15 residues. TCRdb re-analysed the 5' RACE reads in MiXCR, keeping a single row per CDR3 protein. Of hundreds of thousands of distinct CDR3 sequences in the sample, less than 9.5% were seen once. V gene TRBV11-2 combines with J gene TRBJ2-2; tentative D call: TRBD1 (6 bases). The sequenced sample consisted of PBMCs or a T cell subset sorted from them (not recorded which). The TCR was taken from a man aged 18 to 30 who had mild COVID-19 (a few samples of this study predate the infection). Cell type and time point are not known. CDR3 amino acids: CASNNRVTNTGELFF. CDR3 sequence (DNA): TGTGCCAGCAACAACAGGGTGACGAACACCGGGGAGCTGTTTTTT.